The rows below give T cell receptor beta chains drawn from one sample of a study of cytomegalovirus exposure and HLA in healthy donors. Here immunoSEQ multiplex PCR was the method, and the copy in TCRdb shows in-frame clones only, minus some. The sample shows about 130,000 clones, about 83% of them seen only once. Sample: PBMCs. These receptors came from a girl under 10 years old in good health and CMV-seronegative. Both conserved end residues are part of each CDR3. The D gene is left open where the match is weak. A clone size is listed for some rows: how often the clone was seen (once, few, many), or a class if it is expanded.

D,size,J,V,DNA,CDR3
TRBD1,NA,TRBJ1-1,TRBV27,TGTGCCAGCAGCCGGGACAGGGTGCGGGAAGCTTTCTTT,CASSRDRVREAFF
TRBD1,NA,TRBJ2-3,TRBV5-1,TGCGCCAGCAGCTTGGCTCTGACAGGGAGATTCACAGATACGCAGTATTTT,CASSLALTGRFTDTQYF
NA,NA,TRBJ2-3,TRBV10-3,TGTGCCATCAGTGAGGCTGACTCGGATACGCAGTATTTT,CAISEADSDTQYF
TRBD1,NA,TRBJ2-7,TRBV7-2,TGTGCCAGCAGCTTAGCGCTGGCAGGGGGTATTTACTTC,CASSLALAGGIYF
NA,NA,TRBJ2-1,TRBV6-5,TGTGCCAGCCATACTAGGGGGAGGGTCAATGAGCAGTTCTTC,CASHTRGRVNEQFF
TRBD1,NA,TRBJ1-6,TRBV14,TGTGCCAGCAGCCCAATGACAGGGGGTAATTCACCCCTCCACTTT,CASSPMTGGNSPLHF
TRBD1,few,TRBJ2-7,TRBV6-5,TGTGCCAGCAGTCCCGGACAGGGGTGGGGCGAGCAGTACTTC,CASSPGQGWGEQYF
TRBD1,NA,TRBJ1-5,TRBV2,TGTGCCAGCAGTTTGGACAGGGCAAGCAATCAGCCCCAGCATTTT,CASSLDRASNQPQHF
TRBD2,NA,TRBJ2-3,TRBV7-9,TGTGCCAGCAGCTTAGGTGTCGGACTAGCGGGATCTCACACAGATACGCAGTATTTT,CASSLGVGLAGSHTDTQYF
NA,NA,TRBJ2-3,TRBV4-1,TGCGCCAGCAGCGAAGTCGGGGAGGATACGCAGTATTTT,CASSEVGEDTQYF
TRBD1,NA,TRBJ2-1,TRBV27,TGTGCCAGCAGTTTAACGACAGGGGGGGACAATGAGCAGTTCTTC,CASSLTTGGDNEQFF
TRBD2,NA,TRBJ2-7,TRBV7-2,TGTGCCAGCAGCAGTAGCGGGGGGGTCTCCTACGAGCAGTACTTC,CASSSSGGVSYEQYF
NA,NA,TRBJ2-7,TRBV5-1,TGCGCCAGCAGCTTTTTCGGCGGGCCAGGTGAGCAGTACTTC,CASSFFGGPGEQYF
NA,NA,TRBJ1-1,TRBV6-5,TGTGCCAGCAGTTACGGACAGAACACTGAAGCTTTCTTT,CASSYGQNTEAFF
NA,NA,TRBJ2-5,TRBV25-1,TGTGCCAGCAGTGACACAGGGACGGTCCCTCAAGAGACCCAGTACTTC,CASSDTGTVPQETQYF
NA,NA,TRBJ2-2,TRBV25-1,TGTGCCAGCAGTGGCAAGGGGACCGGGGAGCTGTTTTTT,CASSGKGTGELFF
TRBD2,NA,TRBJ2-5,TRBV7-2,TGTGCCAGCAGCTTAGCAGTAGCGGGGATCCAAGAGACCCAGTACTTC,CASSLAVAGIQETQYF
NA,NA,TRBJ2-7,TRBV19,TGTGCCAGTAGTACTCGGGACAAGACCTACGAGCAGTACTTC,CASSTRDKTYEQYF
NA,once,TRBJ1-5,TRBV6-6,TGTGCCAGCAGTTACTCGGACAGCGGATCGCATTTT,CASSYSDSGSHF
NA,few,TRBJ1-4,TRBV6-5,TGTGCCAGCAAGCGCGGGGGGGCGGAGGAAAAACTGTTTTTT,CASKRGGAEEKLFF
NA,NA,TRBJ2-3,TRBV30,TGTGCCTGGAGTATAGGGGGCACAGATACGCAGTATTTT,CAWSIGGTDTQYF
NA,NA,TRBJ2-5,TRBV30,TGTGCCTGGAGCGTGGGTGGACAGAAGGGGTACTTC,CAWSVGGQKGYF
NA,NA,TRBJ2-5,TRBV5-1,TGCGCCAGCAGCTTGAACGTCGGGAGTGAAGAGACCCAGTACTTC,CASSLNVGSEETQYF
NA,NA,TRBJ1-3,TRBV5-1,TGCGCCAGCAGGCCACAGGTCGGTGGAAACACCATATATTTT,CASRPQVGGNTIYF
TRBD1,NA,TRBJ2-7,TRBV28,TGTGCCAGCAGTTCCGGGACAGGACGGGAGCAGTACTTC,CASSSGTGREQYF
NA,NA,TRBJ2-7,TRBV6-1,TGTGCCAGCAGTGACGCAGCGATCTACGAGCAGTACTTC,CASSDAAIYEQYF
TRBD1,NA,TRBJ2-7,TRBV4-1,TGCGCCAGCAGCCAAGAGTTGGCAGGGGGTTCAAGCTCCTACGAGCAGTACTTC,CASSQELAGGSSSYEQYF
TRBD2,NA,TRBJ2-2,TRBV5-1,TGCGCCAGCAGCCAGAGACTAGCGGTTAACACCGGGGAGCTGTTTTTT,CASSQRLAVNTGELFF
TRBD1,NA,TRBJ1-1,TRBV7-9,TGTGCCGCCGGTAATAACAGGGGCACTGAAGCTTTCTTT,CAAGNNRGTEAFF
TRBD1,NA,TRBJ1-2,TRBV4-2,TGTGCCAGCAGCCAAGCTACAGGGGGTAATGGCTACACCTTC,CASSQATGGNGYTF
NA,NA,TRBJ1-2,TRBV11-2,TGTGCCAGCAGCCTAAGCGTCCCCCTGACGGCAGATGGCTACACCTTC,CASSLSVPLTADGYTF
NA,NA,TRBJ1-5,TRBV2,TGTGCCAGCAGTGAAAGCGGGGGAAGCAATCAGCCCCAGCATTTT,CASSESGGSNQPQHF
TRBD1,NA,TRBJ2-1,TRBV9,TGTGCCAGCAGCGTAAACAGGGGCGATTCCTACAATGAGCAGTTCTTC,CASSVNRGDSYNEQFF
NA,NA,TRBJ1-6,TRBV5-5,TGTGCCAGCAGCTTGCGACATAATAATTCACCCCTCCACTTT,CASSLRHNNSPLHF
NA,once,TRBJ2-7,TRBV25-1,TGTGCCAGCAGTCCTACTGACAAGGCCTACGAGCAGTACTTC,CASSPTDKAYEQYF
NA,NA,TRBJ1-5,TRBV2,TGTGCCAGCAGACTACTGGACAGAAACAATCAGCCCCAGCATTTT,CASRLLDRNNQPQHF
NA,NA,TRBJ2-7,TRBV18,TGTGCCAGCTCTCCTCTCAGGGGCCCTACCTACGAGCAGTACTTC,CASSPLRGPTYEQYF
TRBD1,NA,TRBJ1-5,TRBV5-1,TGCGCCAGCAGTTCCGATGGACAGGGAAATCAGCCCCAGCATTTT,CASSSDGQGNQPQHF
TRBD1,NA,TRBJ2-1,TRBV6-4,TGTGCCAGCAGCGGGACAGGGGACCACAATGAGCAGTTCTTC,CASSGTGDHNEQFF
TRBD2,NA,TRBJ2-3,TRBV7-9,TGTGCCAGCGAGCGGGAGGGCACAGATACGCAGTATTTT,CASEREGTDTQYF
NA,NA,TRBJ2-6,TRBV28,TGTGCCAGCAGTTTAGAGGCCGGGGCTGGGGCCAACGTCCTGACTTTC,CASSLEAGAGANVLTF
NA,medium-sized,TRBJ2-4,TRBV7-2,TGTGCCAGCAGCCCCGGCGGATACATTCAGTACTTC,CASSPGGYIQYF
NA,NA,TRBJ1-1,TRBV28,TGTGCCAGCAGTTTTGGGCTTCAGGGCGGGGAGAACACTGAAGCTTTCTTT,CASSFGLQGGENTEAFF
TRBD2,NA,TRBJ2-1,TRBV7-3,TGTGCCAGCAGTCCAGGGGTTAGCGGGAGGTCGAGCTCCTACAATGAGCAGTTCTTC,CASSPGVSGRSSSYNEQFF
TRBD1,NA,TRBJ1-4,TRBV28,TGTGCCAGCAGCTACGGGACAGGGGATGAAAAACTGTTTTTT,CASSYGTGDEKLFF
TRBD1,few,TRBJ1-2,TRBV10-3,TGTGCCATCAGCGACAGGGACCCTGGCTACACCTTC,CAISDRDPGYTF
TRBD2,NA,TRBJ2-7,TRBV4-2,TGTGCCAGCAGCCAAGAGAGGCTAGCGGGGTCCTCCTACGAGCAGTACTTC,CASSQERLAGSSYEQYF
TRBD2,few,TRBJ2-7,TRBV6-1,TGTGCCAGCAGTGCCCAGCGGGAGGGCTACGAGCAGTACTTC,CASSAQREGYEQYF
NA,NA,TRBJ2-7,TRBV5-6,TGTGCCAGCAGCTTATTCATGCTTGACAGCTCCTACGAGCAGTACTTC,CASSLFMLDSSYEQYF
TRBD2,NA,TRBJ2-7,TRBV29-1,TGCAGCGTTAGGGGCGGAGCGGGGTACGAGCAGTACTTC,CSVRGGAGYEQYF
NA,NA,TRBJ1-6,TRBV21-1,TGTGCCAGCAGCCTCCGGGACAAAAATTCACCCCTCCACTTT,CASSLRDKNSPLHF
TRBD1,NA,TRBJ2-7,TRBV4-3,TGCGCCAGCAGCCAGGAACCCTACAGGGGCGAGCAGTACTTC,CASSQEPYRGEQYF
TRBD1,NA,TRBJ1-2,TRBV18,TGTGCCAGCTCACCGCCGACAGGGGTTTTCTATGGCTACACCTTC,CASSPPTGVFYGYTF
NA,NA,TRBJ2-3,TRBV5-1,TGCGCCAGCAGCCCGGGGAGCACAGATACGCAGTATTTT,CASSPGSTDTQYF
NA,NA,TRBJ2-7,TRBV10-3,TGTGCCATCAGTGAGAGGGGGGACAGTGTCGGATCCTACGAGCAGTACTTC,CAISERGDSVGSYEQYF
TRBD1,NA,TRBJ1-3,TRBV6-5,TGTGCCAGCAGTTTTGGGCAGGGGGCTGGAAACACCATATATTTT,CASSFGQGAGNTIYF
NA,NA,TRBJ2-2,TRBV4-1,TGCGCCAGCAGCCAAAGCCCTCTTGTGTCCACCGGGGAGCTGTTTTTT,CASSQSPLVSTGELFF
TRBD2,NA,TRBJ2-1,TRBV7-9,TGTGCCAGCAGCTTGGGACTAGCGGGAGGCTTATTCTTC,CASSLGLAGGLFF
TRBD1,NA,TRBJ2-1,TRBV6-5,TGTGCCAGCAGTTACGACAGGGGTTCCTACAATGAGCAGTTCTTC,CASSYDRGSYNEQFF